This TCR beta chain was identified in a study of identifying expanded T cells in peripheral blood. Study observations and caveats: Across healthy donors, higher total template counts meant significantly greater approximately two-week count variance. Over two and four weeks, about 15 and 19 clones changed, versus roughly 1.2 between replicates.

The CDR3 covers 11 residues. With 4 bases removed from V and 13 bases from J, the gap between germline ends came to 11 bases. CDR1 and CDR2 from the germline V gene are SQVTM and ANQGSEA. The repertoire was sequenced with immunoSEQ multiplex PCR; TCRdb's copy has only in-frame clones and lacks some. The repertoire holds over 90,000 clones, with 88% as singletons. During the collection period, no donor immune events like infections were recorded. On this clone itself: Its target is not known.

The chain has TRBV29-1 and TRBJ1-6; D not resolved. Source material: blood. The receptor comes from a person aged 18-70 years in good health. CDR3 protein: CSVGYTGPLHF. The CDR3 DNA is TGCAGCGTTGGTTACACCGGGCCCCTCCACTTT.